The rows below give T cell receptor beta chains drawn from one sample of a study of T cell changes during pregnancy in multiple sclerosis. Libraries were prepared by immunoSEQ multiplex PCR; TCRdb keeps only in-frame clonotypes and omits some of them. The sample has 40,000 to 60,000 clones; about nine tenths are singletons. Sample: peripheral blood, taken in the first trimester of pregnancy. The receptors stem from a female donor in good health, enrolled as a control in a pregnancy study. The CDR3 runs from the conserved cysteine through the conserved F or W.

v_gene: TRBV2; CDR3aa: CASSVGTSISYEQYF
v_gene: TRBV5-1; CDR3aa: CASSPGTGLGETQYF
v_gene: TRBV28; CDR3aa: CASSGIGQGRSYEQYF
v_gene: TRBV4-2; CDR3aa: CASSQGETSGTVVQYF
v_gene: TRBV4-1; CDR3aa: CASSQEYPSRETQYF
v_gene: TRBV19; CDR3aa: CASRATGTGGAKYSNQPQHF
v_gene: TRBV29-1; CDR3aa: CSVVDSGELFF
v_gene: TRBV5-1; CDR3aa: CASKTLQGDNEQFF
v_gene: TRBV5-4; CDR3aa: CASSSLNNEQFF
v_gene: TRBV6-5; CDR3aa: CASRPGGPAYEQYF
v_gene: TRBV27; CDR3aa: CASSLRSSGTSTDTQYF
v_gene: TRBV28; CDR3aa: CASSRQGESYEQYF
v_gene: TRBV7-2; CDR3aa: CASSLTLASYNEQFF
v_gene: TRBV5-3; CDR3aa: CARSFAGRPGPNTDTQYF